Listed below are T cell receptor beta chains from one sample, sequenced in a study of response to subunit inactivated influenza vaccine. One entry per CDR3 protein results from TCRdb running MiXCR on the RT-PCR reads. The repertoire holds about 540,000 distinct CDR3 sequences, with 11% to 15% as singletons. Material: PBMCs from blood, obtained roughly 13 days after vaccination. The receptors shown here come from a man in his fifties who received an inactivated influenza vaccine. The CDR3 runs from the conserved cysteine through the conserved F or W. The D gene is left open where the match is weak. Clone size appears in some rows only: once, few, many, or a class for an expanded clone.

v_call: TRBV13; cdr3_length: 14; j_call: TRBJ2-3; d_call: TRBD1; clone_size: .; cdr3_nt: TGTGCCAGCGCATACAGGGGTAGCACAGATACGCAGTATTTT; cdr3_aa: CASAYRGSTDTQYF
v_call: TRBV10-3; cdr3_length: 13; j_call: TRBJ1-1; d_call: .; clone_size: .; cdr3_nt: TGTGCCATCAGTGAGTCCCCCAGTGATGAAGCTTTCTTT; cdr3_aa: CAISESPSDEAFF
v_call: TRBV4-2; cdr3_length: 14; j_call: TRBJ1-3; d_call: .; clone_size: .; cdr3_nt: TGTGCCAGCAGCCAAGCCCACTCTGGAAACACCATATATTTT; cdr3_aa: CASSQAHSGNTIYF
v_call: TRBV28; cdr3_length: 16; j_call: TRBJ2-2; d_call: .; clone_size: .; cdr3_nt: TGTGCCAGCAGTTTAAATCCCCCGGGTATCGCCGGGGAGCTGTTTTTT; cdr3_aa: CASSLNPPGIAGELFF
v_call: TRBV4-3; cdr3_length: 15; j_call: TRBJ1-4; d_call: .; clone_size: few; cdr3_nt: TGCGCCAGCAGCCAAGATCCATGGGTTGGTGAAAAACTGTTTTTT; cdr3_aa: CASSQDPWVGEKLFF
v_call: TRBV20-1; cdr3_length: 15; j_call: TRBJ1-4; d_call: .; clone_size: few; cdr3_nt: TGCAGTGCTAGAACCTCGTTGGGGCAGAATGAAAAACTGTTTTTT; cdr3_aa: CSARTSLGQNEKLFF
v_call: TRBV5-1; cdr3_length: 17; j_call: TRBJ1-6; d_call: TRBD1; clone_size: many; cdr3_nt: TGCGCCAGCAGCTCCGGAGGACAGGCCAACTATAATTCACCCCTCCACTTT; cdr3_aa: CASSSGGQANYNSPLHF
v_call: TRBV6-1; cdr3_length: 17; j_call: TRBJ1-6; d_call: .; clone_size: .; cdr3_nt: TGTGCCAGCAGTCAGGGAGGGAATATTAAAGCGAGGTCACCCCTCCACTTT; cdr3_aa: CASSQGGNIKARSPLHF
v_call: TRBV4-2; cdr3_length: 16; j_call: TRBJ2-5; d_call: .; clone_size: .; cdr3_nt: TGTGCCAGCAGCCAAGGTCACGCAGGGAACCTAGAGACCCAGTACTTC; cdr3_aa: CASSQGHAGNLETQYF
v_call: TRBV10-3; cdr3_length: 15; j_call: TRBJ2-1; d_call: TRBD1; clone_size: many; cdr3_nt: TGTGCCATCAGTGAGTGGCAGGGGGCGGACAATGAGCAGTTCTTC; cdr3_aa: CAISEWQGADNEQFF
v_call: TRBV20-1; cdr3_length: 13; j_call: TRBJ1-1; d_call: .; clone_size: few; cdr3_nt: TGCAGTGCTAGGTCCGATCCGAACACTGAAGCTTTCTTT; cdr3_aa: CSARSDPNTEAFF
v_call: TRBV3-1; cdr3_length: 15; j_call: TRBJ2-2; d_call: TRBD2; clone_size: few; cdr3_nt: TGTGCCAGCAGCCTATCGACTAGCTCGACCGGGGAGCTGTTTTTT; cdr3_aa: CASSLSTSSTGELFF
v_call: TRBV5-1; cdr3_length: 16; j_call: TRBJ2-3; d_call: TRBD1; clone_size: many; cdr3_nt: TGCGCCAGCAGCTTGGTCGGACAGGGGGGCGCAGATACGCAGTATTTT; cdr3_aa: CASSLVGQGGADTQYF
v_call: TRBV11-2; cdr3_length: 16; j_call: TRBJ2-2; d_call: TRBD1; clone_size: .; cdr3_nt: TGTGCCAGCAGCCCCCGACAGGGGGCCCACACCGGGGAGCTGTTTTTT; cdr3_aa: CASSPRQGAHTGELFF
v_call: TRBV28; cdr3_length: 12; j_call: TRBJ2-7; d_call: TRBD1; clone_size: few; cdr3_nt: TGTGCCAGCAGTTTATTACAGGGGGAGCAGTACTTC; cdr3_aa: CASSLLQGEQYF
v_call: TRBV7-2; cdr3_length: 14; j_call: TRBJ1-6; d_call: .; clone_size: few; cdr3_nt: TGTGCCAGCAGCTTGTCTCAAAACGGTTCACCCCTCCACTTT; cdr3_aa: CASSLSQNGSPLHF
v_call: TRBV28; cdr3_length: 16; j_call: TRBJ2-3; d_call: TRBD2; clone_size: few; cdr3_nt: TGTGCCAGCAGTGTCCCCGGGGGGGCTAGCACAGATACGCAGTATTTT; cdr3_aa: CASSVPGGASTDTQYF
v_call: TRBV2; cdr3_length: 13; j_call: TRBJ1-1; d_call: .; clone_size: few; cdr3_nt: TGTGCCAGCAGGAACAGGTTGAACACTGAAGCTTTCTTT; cdr3_aa: CASRNRLNTEAFF
v_call: TRBV20-1; cdr3_length: 14; j_call: TRBJ2-7; d_call: TRBD1; clone_size: few; cdr3_nt: TGCAGTGCTACGGGACCGGGGACAGTCTACGAGCAGTACTTC; cdr3_aa: CSATGPGTVYEQYF
v_call: TRBV7-9; cdr3_length: 17; j_call: TRBJ2-2; d_call: .; clone_size: .; cdr3_nt: TGTGCCAGCAGCCTTAGGTTGTCTAACGCGAACACCGGGGAGCTGTTTTTT; cdr3_aa: CASSLRLSNANTGELFF
v_call: TRBV11-1; cdr3_length: 14; j_call: TRBJ2-4; d_call: TRBD1; clone_size: .; cdr3_nt: TGTGCCAGCAGCTCCGGACAGGTTCGGAACATTCAGTACTTC; cdr3_aa: CASSSGQVRNIQYF
v_call: TRBV20-1; cdr3_length: 12; j_call: TRBJ2-7; d_call: TRBD2; clone_size: .; cdr3_nt: TGCAGTGCTAGAGCGGGAGGGACAGAGCAGTACTTC; cdr3_aa: CSARAGGTEQYF
v_call: TRBV5-1; cdr3_length: 16; j_call: TRBJ1-1; d_call: .; clone_size: few; cdr3_nt: TGCGCCAGCAGCTTTGCGAGATCGGGGACGAACACTGAAGCTTTCTTT; cdr3_aa: CASSFARSGTNTEAFF
v_call: TRBV7-2; cdr3_length: 17; j_call: TRBJ2-6; d_call: TRBD2; clone_size: few; cdr3_nt: TGTGCCAGCAGCTCCGGACGGGGACTATCTGGGGCCAACGTCCTGACTTTC; cdr3_aa: CASSSGRGLSGANVLTF
v_call: TRBV5-1; cdr3_length: 14; j_call: TRBJ2-5; d_call: .; clone_size: few; cdr3_nt: TGCGCCAGCAGCCCAGCAGATGCGCGGCAGACCCAGTACTTC; cdr3_aa: CASSPADARQTQYF
v_call: TRBV7-9; cdr3_length: 17; j_call: TRBJ2-6; d_call: TRBD1; clone_size: few; cdr3_nt: TGTGCCAGCAGCTTTGGACAGGGGATCGCTGGGGCCAACGTCCTGACTTTC; cdr3_aa: CASSFGQGIAGANVLTF
v_call: TRBV18; cdr3_length: 14; j_call: TRBJ2-7; d_call: TRBD1; clone_size: .; cdr3_nt: TGTGCCAGCTCACCAGTGGGGACAGGTTCCGAGCAGTACTTC; cdr3_aa: CASSPVGTGSEQYF
v_call: TRBV12-3/TRBV12-4; cdr3_length: 13; j_call: TRBJ2-1; d_call: .; clone_size: .; cdr3_nt: TGTGCCAGCAGTTTGCCCCCTGGTAGTGAGCAGTTCTTC; cdr3_aa: CASSLPPGSEQFF